This passage covers 10 T cell receptor beta chains from one sample sequenced in a study of cytomegalovirus exposure and HLA in healthy donors. 13 Jbeta primers and 60 Vbeta primers were used for the PCR. Sequencing was performed with immunoSEQ multiplex PCR; in TCRdb, only in-frame clones are kept and a portion is missing. The table shows around 78,000 clones, with about two thirds occurring only once. The specimen sequenced was PBMCs. These receptors were taken from a man aged 30 to 39 in good health and CMV-seropositive.

The chain carries TRBV6-1 and TRBJ1-2; D is unresolved. The CDR3 covers 13 residues. CDR1 is MNHNS, CDR2 SASEGT, per germline. Trimming left V 11 bases short and J 1 base short, with 14 bases between. This chain's CDR3 is CAGRYSLNYGYTF. The CDR3 region has the DNA TGTGCCGGGAGGTACAGTCTTAACTATGGCTACACCTTC.

V is TRBV6-5 and J is TRBJ2-7, with 7 bases fitting TRBD1. The V segment lost 6 bases and the J segment 3 bases; nucleotides outside the gene matches: 8. CDR3 length equals 14 residues. Germline CDR1 and CDR2: MNHEY and SVGAGI. The CDR3, as DNA: TGTGCCAGCAGGTCCGGGACAGAGAACTACGAGCAGTACTTC. As protein: CASRSGTENYEQYF.

The V call is TRBV5-1, the J call TRBJ2-7; TRBD1 agrees at 7 bases. Germline V gene data show CDR1 as SGHRS and CDR2 as YFSETQ. The CDR3 consists of 14 residues. V lost 3 bases, J lost 1 base, and 4 bases stayed unmatched. The CDR3 reads CASSSGQLSYEQYF. CDR3 coding DNA: TGCGCCAGCAGCTCGGGACAGTTATCCTACGAGCAGTACTTC.

This chain uses TRBV7-3 with TRBJ2-3, with 14 bases aligning to TRBD2. Germline lookup yields CDR1 SGHTA and CDR2 FQGTGA. J gave up 0 bases and V 5 bases, and 7 bases lay outside the gene matches. The CDR3 loop spans 18 amino acids. CDR3 in amino acids: CASSPGTSGGLSTDTQYF. In nucleotides, the CDR3 is TGTGCCAGCAGCCCCGGGACTAGCGGGGGCCTTAGCACAGATACGCAGTATTTT.

This clone was counted once. The CDR3 is CASSVGISGGAADTQYF. CDR3 DNA: TGTGCCAGCAGCGTGGGGATTAGCGGGGGGGCTGCAGATACGCAGTATTTT. The rearrangement joins TRBV9 to TRBJ2-3; 11 positions agree with TRBD2. Germline V gene lookup returns CDR1 SGDLS and CDR2 YYNGEE. This CDR3 region has 17 residues. V was clipped by 2 bases and J by 4 bases; unmatched bases: 9.

As DNA, the CDR3 is TGTGCCAGTAGTAACCCTTACAGGGGTAGGGCCAACGTCCTGACTTTC. It translates to CASSNPYRGRANVLTF. The chain has TRBV19 and TRBJ2-6; 7 bases are shared with TRBD1. After removal of 4 bases from V and 5 bases from J, the junction contained 8 bases not matched to a gene. Germline loops: CDR1 LNHDA, CDR2 SQIVND (reference sequence). The CDR3 spans 16 residues.

A few counts support this clone. The chain links TRBV5-5 to TRBJ1-5, with TRBD1 identical over 9 bases. This CDR3 is built from 14 residues. Trimming removed 5 bases from V and 5 bases from J; junction bases left unmatched: 5. CDR1 and CDR2 from the germline V gene are SGHKS and YYEKEE (reference sequence). Here the CDR3 DNA reads TGTGCCAGCAGTAGGACAGGGGACCATCAGCCCCAGCATTTT. Its protein is CASSRTGDHQPQHF.

The V call is TRBV13, the J call TRBJ2-5; 9 positions match TRBD1. The V gene's germline CDR1 is PRHDT and CDR2 FYEKMQ (reference sequence). This CDR3 is built from 13 residues. V gave up 7 bases and J gave up 5 bases; unmatched junction bases: 5. In DNA, the CDR3 is TGTGCCAGCACCTCGGACAGGGGTGAGACCCAGTACTTC. It is translated as CASTSDRGETQYF. Based on the CDR3 plus reference TRBV13 and TRBJ2-5, the full variable domain is AAGVIQSPRHLIKEKRETATLKCYPIPRHDTVYWYQQGPGQDPQFLISFYEKMQSDKGSIPDRFSAQQFSDYHSELNMSSLELGDSALYFCASTSDRGETQYFGPGTRLLVL.

The chain recombines TRBV11-2 with TRBJ2-5; a weak D match, TRBD2 (6 bases). Germline V gives CDR1 SGHAT, CDR2 FQNNGV. This CDR3 is 14 amino acids long. Deletions cut 5 bases from V and 3 bases from J, with 13 bases between. CDR3 nucleotide sequence: TGTGCCAGCAGCCGGGAGACTAACGAAGAGACCCAGTACTTC. As protein: CASSRETNEETQYF.

The chain is built from TRBV6-1 and TRBJ1-1, with D possibly matching TRBD1 (5 bases). Germline CDR1 reads MNHNS; CDR2 reads SASEGT. The V gene lost 11 bases and the J gene lost 1 base, with 17 bases spanning the gap. CDR3 length: 14 amino acids. CDR3 region: CAVTYNTGNTEAFF. As DNA, the CDR3 is TGTGCCGTGACCTACAATACAGGGAACACTGAAGCTTTCTTT.